The text below deals with one TCR beta chain. Its target is not known. This CDR3 is also generated by other DNA sequences in the sample. This entry belongs to a study of shared clonotypes between healthy human individuals. Study-level background: The donors, a couple of women and a few men, were aged 18 to 49. Study results and caveats: Clonotype sharing across several donors was observed for about 5.2% of naive CD4 clonotypes.

This CDR3 has 14 amino acids. Germline V gives CDR1 SEHNR, CDR2 FQNEAQ (reference sequence). V lost 3 bases, J lost 0 bases, and 9 bases lay in between. TCRdb's copy holds only in-frame clones and misses some; the assay was immunoSEQ multiplex PCR. The sample records fewer than 1.8 million clones, less than 99% being singletons. Sequencing was carried out using naive CD4+ T cells sorted from blood. Specified subset: CD45RA+ positively selected. The TCR comes from a man between 25 and 39 years old in good health. This chain connects TRBV7-9 to TRBJ2-7; the D call may be TRBD1 or TRBD2 (5 bases each). The CDR3 spells CASSLGRSSYEQYF. The CDR3, as DNA: TGTGCCAGCAGCTTGGGACGGAGCTCCTACGAGCAGTACTTC.